These 20 T cell receptor beta chains share one sample of origin, sequenced in a study of T cell clones after liver transplantation. Repertoires were generated with immunoSEQ multiplex PCR, while TCRdb's copy carries only in-frame clones and drops some. Of roughly 49,000 clones in the sample, 55% to 85% were seen once. Source: CD4+ T cells from blood, taken more than 53 months after liver transplant. The receptors were gathered from a human patient who received a liver transplant. A subset of T cells may come from the graft donor.

The J gene is TRBJ2-1, the V gene TRBV15; TRBD2 matches at 8 bases. Germline trimming cut 5 bases from V and 5 bases from J; bases unmatched to any gene: 8. Germline V lookup: CDR1 LNHNV, CDR2 YYDKDF (reference sequence). The CDR3 runs to 15 residues. The CDR3 sequence: CATSSQGRGDNEQFF. The CDR3 DNA is TGTGCCACCAGCTCCCAAGGGCGGGGGGACAATGAGCAGTTCTTC. Combining the CDR3 with reference TRBV15 and TRBJ2-1 gives the whole variable domain DAMVIQNPRYQVTQFGKPVTLSCSQTLNHNVMYWYQQKSSQAPKLLFHYYDKDFNNEADTPDNFQSRRPNTSFCFLDIRSPGLGDTAMYLCATSSQGRGDNEQFFGPGTRLTVL.

The V and J genes are TRBV27 and TRBJ2-3, with 11 bases matching TRBD2. This CDR3 region has 15 residues. V trimming: 5 bases; J trimming: 4 bases; junction bases outside the gene matches: 5. Looked up from germline, CDR1 is MNHEY and CDR2 is SMNVEV (reference sequence). In nucleotides, the CDR3 is TGTGCCAGCAGTGCACAACTAGCGGGGGCAGATACGCAGTATTTT. Residues: CASSAQLAGADTQYF.

This clone has only one observation. The chain couples TRBV6-1 to TRBJ2-3; TRBD2 aligns across 7 bases. After removal of 6 bases from V and 5 bases from J, the junction contained 11 bases not matched to a gene. The germline CDR1 and CDR2 sequences are MNHNS and SASEGT. This CDR3 comprises 15 residues. Here the CDR3 DNA reads TGTGCCAGCAGGGGGGGGAAGGGCTGGGAAGATACGCAGTATTTT. This sequence encodes CASRGGKGWEDTQYF.

The chain has TRBV2 and TRBJ1-6; D may be TRBD1 (6 bases). V shed 8 bases and J shed 7 bases, with 9 bases lying between them. The CDR3 spans 12 residues. Germline-derived CDR1 and CDR2 are SNHLY and FYNNEI. Here the CDR3 reads CASGTGNSPLHF. In DNA, the CDR3 is TGTGCCAGCGGAACAGGGAATTCACCCCTCCACTTT.

The J gene is TRBJ2-2, the V gene TRBV7-2; 11 nucleotides line up with TRBD2. The V and J ends lost 8 bases and 7 bases, in that order; junction bases with no gene match: 9. CDR1 is SGHTA, CDR2 FQGNSA, per germline. The CDR3 has 15 residues. The CDR3 coding sequence is TGTGCCAGCGGGCAGAGTAGCGGGGGGGTCGGGGAGCTGTTTTTT. Residues: CASGQSSGGVGELFF.

CDR3 sequence: CASSQGLAGGTGELFF. The CDR3 region has the DNA TGTGCCAGCAGCCAGGGACTAGCGGGGGGTACCGGGGAGCTGTTTTTT. V gene TRBV7-2 combines with J gene TRBJ2-2; 15 positions agree with TRBD2. V lost 5 bases to trimming and J lost 5 bases; unmatched junction nucleotides: 3. Looked up from germline, CDR1 is SGHTA and CDR2 is FQGNSA. The CDR3 has 16 amino acids. The whole variable domain, filled in from reference TRBV7-2 and TRBJ2-2, reads GAGVSQSPSNKVTEKGKDVELRCDPISGHTALYWYRQSLGQGLEFLIYFQGNSAPDKSGLPSDRFSAERTGGSVSTLTIQRTQQEDSAVYLCASSQGLAGGTGELFFGEGSRLTVL.

The rearrangement links TRBV28 to TRBJ1-2; 10 bases map to TRBD1. Germline V CDR1 and CDR2: MDHEN, SYDVKM. The CDR3 has 13 residues. The V and J ends lost 6 bases and 3 bases, in that order; junction bases with no gene match: 1. The CDR3 DNA sequence: TGTGCCAGCAGGGGACAGGGGTACTATGGCTACACCTTC. It codes for CASRGQGYYGYTF.

The genes are TRBV10-1 and TRBJ2-2, with D maybe TRBD2 (6 bases). The CDR3 runs to 15 residues. V shed 3 bases and J shed 4 bases, with 12 bases lying between them. Germline V CDR1 and CDR2: WNHNN, SYGVQD (reference sequence). Here the CDR3 reads CASSDFREATGELFF. CDR3 DNA: TGCGCCAGCAGTGACTTCAGGGAGGCCACCGGGGAGCTGTTTTTT.

The gene calls are TRBV6-1 and TRBJ1-5, with no clear D. With 7 bases removed from V and 3 bases from J, the gap between germline ends came to 10 bases. Per the germline V gene, CDR1 is MNHNS and CDR2 is SASEGT. The CDR3 runs 13 residues. CDR3 nucleotides: TGTGCCAGCACTACCTCCCCCAATCAGCCCCAGCATTTT. This translates into CASTTSPNQPQHF.

This clone appeared a few times. The chain carries TRBV6-1 and TRBJ1-5, with D unresolved. The CDR3 has 12 residues. From germline, CDR1 is MNHNS and CDR2 SASEGT. V lost 3 bases and J 0 bases, leaving 0 bases between the germline ends. As DNA, the CDR3 is TGTGCCAGCAGTGATAGCAATCAGCCCCAGCATTTT. As protein: CASSDSNQPQHF.

The chain recombines TRBV28 with TRBJ1-1; D possibly corresponds to TRBD1 (6 bases). The CDR3 spans 14 residues. Looked up from germline, CDR1 is MDHEN and CDR2 is SYDVKM. V was trimmed by 3 bases and J by 5 bases, leaving 13 bases between them. CDR3 loop: CASSFGGWGTEAFF. As DNA, the CDR3 is TGTGCCAGCAGTTTTGGGGGCTGGGGGACTGAAGCTTTCTTT.

A few counts support this clone. This sequence joins TRBV4-2 and TRBJ2-7, with D hard to call. The CDR3 is made up of 14 amino acids. Germline CDR1 and CDR2: LGHNA and YNFKEQ. V was trimmed by 2 bases and J by 7 bases, leaving 15 bases between them. In DNA form, the CDR3 reads TGTGCCAGCAGCCAAATCGGCCAACCCAGGGAGCAGTACTTC. Protein sequence: CASSQIGQPREQYF.

The chain uses TRBV6-1 and TRBJ2-1, with 11 positions matching TRBD1. Germline V gene data show CDR1 as MNHNS and CDR2 as SASEGT. The CDR3 spans 15 residues. V lost 2 bases, J lost 10 bases, and 7 bases stayed unmatched. DNA for the CDR3: TGTGCCAGCAGTGAAAAATGGGACAGGGGGGGAGAGCAGTTCTTC. Translated, it gives CASSEKWDRGGEQFF.

This clone turned up a few times. This chain links TRBV2 with TRBJ2-1; TRBD2 matches at 10 bases. The CDR3 covers 14 residues. With V trimmed by 6 bases and J by 7 bases, 6 bases remained unmatched. Looked up from germline, CDR1 is SNHLY and CDR2 is FYNNEI. As DNA, the CDR3 is TGTGCCAGCAGAGTAGCGGGGGGTATAAATGAGCAGTTCTTC. Protein product: CASRVAGGINEQFF. Together with reference TRBV2 and TRBJ2-1, the CDR3 gives the full variable domain: EPEVTQTPSHQVTQMGQEVILRCVPISNHLYFYWYRQILGQKVEFLVSFYNNEISEKSEIFDDQFSVERPDGSNFTLKIRSTKLEDSAMYFCASRVAGGINEQFFGPGTRLTVL.

The chain combines TRBV5-1 with TRBJ1-1, with 8 bases matching TRBD1. CDR1 is SGHRS and CDR2 is YFSETQ in the germline V gene. J gave up 4 bases and V 1 base, and 3 bases lay outside the gene matches. The CDR3 contains 14 residues. This chain's CDR3 is CASSLQGAGTEAFF. The CDR3 coding sequence is TGCGCCAGCAGCTTGCAGGGGGCGGGCACTGAAGCTTTCTTT.

This clone was observed a handful of times. The chain employs TRBV5-8 and TRBJ2-1; D gene ambiguous. The CDR3 length is 12 residues. Trimming shortened V by 4 bases and J by 10 bases, and 12 bases separated the two germline ends. Per the germline V gene, CDR1 is SGHTS and CDR2 is YDEGEE. This CDR3 reads CASSPLPGEQFF. The CDR3 bases are TGTGCCAGCAGCCCCCTCCCCGGGGAGCAGTTCTTC. Based on the CDR3 plus reference TRBV5-8 and TRBJ2-1, the full variable domain is EAGVTQSPTHLIKTRGQQATLRCSPISGHTSVYWYQQALGLGLQFLLWYDEGEERNRGNFPPRFSGRQFPNYSSELNVNALELEDSALYLCASSPLPGEQFFGPGTRLTVL.

The chain employs TRBV27 and TRBJ1-5; 7 nucleotides align to TRBD1. CDR1 is MNHEY and CDR2 is SMNVEV in the germline V gene (reference sequence). The CDR3 consists of 16 residues. After removal of 5 bases from V and 2 bases from J, the junction contained 9 bases not matched to a gene. The CDR3 nucleotides are TGTGCCAGCAGTACGACAGGGAGGGGCGGCAATCAGCCCCAGCATTTT. Its protein is CASSTTGRGGNQPQHF.

The chain links TRBV10-3 to TRBJ2-5; 12 nucleotides align to TRBD2. V shed 5 bases, J shed 5 bases, and the junction held 15 bases outside the gene matches. The CDR3 contains 18 residues. Per the germline V gene, CDR1 is ENHRY and CDR2 is SYGVKD. CDR3 sequence: CAISLHGLAGRAVETQYF. The CDR3 nucleotides read TGTGCCATCAGTCTCCATGGACTAGCGGGGAGGGCGGTCGAGACCCAGTACTTC.

This clone was counted a single time. The V gene is TRBV7-3, the J gene TRBJ2-2; the D gene is possibly TRBD2 (6 bases). The length of the CDR3 is 17 residues. The germline V and J ends were trimmed by 4 bases and 7 bases, with 22 bases remaining between them. Germline lookup yields CDR1 SGHTA and CDR2 FQGTGA. The CDR3 protein is CASSSTGRNRGGGELFF. In DNA, the CDR3 is TGTGCCAGCAGCTCGACCGGACGGAATAGGGGAGGCGGGGAGCTGTTTTTT.

This chain joins TRBV6-5 and TRBJ2-2; 10 bases match TRBD1. The CDR3 runs 15 residues. Germline V CDR1 and CDR2: MNHEY, SVGAGI. Trimming removed 6 bases from V and 4 bases from J; junction bases left unmatched: 5. In DNA form, the CDR3 reads TGTGCCAGCAGAGCAGACAGGGGGCGCACCGGGGAGCTGTTTTTT. It codes for CASRADRGRTGELFF.